This T cell receptor beta chain stems from a study of tumor and adjacent non-tumor tissue in lung cancer. Across the whole study: Patients were aged roughly 31 to 76, fewer than twelve men and a handful of women, stage I to III. The study, taken as a whole, reports: Compared with tumor, normal lung showed significantly lower TCR diversity.

The template was RNA from unsorted bulk tissue. Chemotherapy-naive patients with new lung cancer underwent thoracic surgery in China, August–late 2014. Details on this clonotype: Its antigen is unknown.

A modified ARM-PCR protocol with three rounds of nested PCR amplified TCRbeta. One entry per CDR3 protein, called by TCRdb with MiXCR from the multiplex PCR reads. The sample contains over 85,000 distinct CDR3 sequences, approximately 80% of which appear only once. The CDR3 consists of 17 residues. V was pared by 7 bases and J by 4 bases, with 23 bases between. Germline V gene lookup returns CDR1 SGHVS and CDR2 FQNEAQ. The source is a man aged 70 or older with non-small cell lung cancer. The chain employs TRBV7-8 and TRBJ1-5; weak D call: TRBD1 (5 bases). The specimen sequenced was lung tumor tissue. The CDR3 DNA sequence: TGTGCCAGCATCCTGGGGCTCGGGCAGGTTCTGAATCAGCCCCAGCATTTT. Amino acid sequence: CASILGLGQVLNQPQHF.